Below are 10 T cell receptor beta chains sequenced from a single sample in a study of OX40 agonist ivuxolimab in advanced cancers. Data came from immunoSEQ multiplex PCR; TCRdb stores just in-frame clones and leaves some out. Here the sample spans around 77,000 clones, roughly 86% being singletons. The sequences come from CD4+ or CD8+ T cells sorted from blood, collected in a trial of the OX40 agonist ivuxolimab. The receptors come from an adult with an advanced solid tumor such as melanoma, head and neck, liver or kidney cancer.

There are a few counts of this clone. CDR3 protein: CASSYLTGGTEAFF. The CDR3 region has the DNA TGTGCCAGCAGTTACCTCACTGGGGGCACTGAAGCTTTCTTT. The V call is TRBV6-6, the J call TRBJ1-1, with D perhaps matching TRBD1 (5 bases). V gave up 2 bases and J gave up 4 bases, with 11 bases separating them. Germline-derived CDR1 and CDR2 are MNHNY and SVGAGI (reference sequence). This CDR3 comprises 14 residues.

The chain joins TRBV5-5 to TRBJ1-2, with unresolved D. The CDR3 contains 15 residues. Germline V gives CDR1 SGHKS, CDR2 YYEKEE (reference sequence). V lost 3 bases to trimming and J lost 2 bases, with 14 bases between them. CDR3 amino acids: CASSSEGSLNYGYTF. The CDR3 nucleotides are TGTGCCAGCAGCTCCGAGGGCTCCCTAAACTATGGCTACACCTTC.

The chain has TRBV7-8 and TRBJ2-7; possibly TRBD1 for D (6 bases). Germline-derived CDR1 and CDR2 are SGHVS and FQNEAQ. V was cut by 4 bases and J by 2 bases, with 12 bases left in between. This CDR3 spans 14 amino acids. The CDR3 region has the DNA TGTGCCAGCAGCTATTGGACAGAAACCTACGAGCAGTACTTC. Its translation: CASSYWTETYEQYF.

This clone has a single count. The chain recombines TRBV27 with TRBJ2-7, with D perhaps matching TRBD1 (6 bases). The CDR3 extends over 17 amino acids. Trimming cost V 1 base and J 0 bases, with 16 bases left between them. Germline lookup yields CDR1 MNHEY and CDR2 SMNVEV (reference sequence). CDR3 nucleotide sequence: TGTGCCAGCAGTTTATGGGGTACAGGGCCTAGCTCCTACGAGCAGTACTTC. Its translation: CASSLWGTGPSSYEQYF.

The gene calls are TRBV9 and TRBJ2-7, with D unresolved. Germline V gene lookup returns CDR1 SGDLS and CDR2 YYNGEE. CDR3 length equals 15 residues. Trimming removed 0 bases from V and 1 base from J, with 11 bases in between. As DNA, the CDR3 is TGTGCCAGCAGCGTAGCTCGGCCAGTTTCCTACGAGCAGTACTTC. Translated: CASSVARPVSYEQYF.

J is TRBJ1-1 and V is TRBV10-3; no reliable D call. The CDR3 is 12 amino acids. Germline V gene sequence: CDR1 ENHRY, CDR2 SYGVKD. V lost 9 bases to trimming and J lost 7 bases, with 15 bases between them. CDR3 DNA sequence: TGTGCCATTGGGGAACAGAGGGTTGAAGCTTTCTTT. Its protein product is CAIGEQRVEAFF.

This clone was seen once. The rearrangement joins TRBV5-4 to TRBJ1-2; no clear D gene. Germline assignment: CDR1 SGHNT and CDR2 YYREEE (reference sequence). Trimming stripped 4 bases from V and 3 bases from J, with 13 bases between. There are 14 residues in the CDR3. CDR3 DNA sequence: TGTGCCAGCAGCCCAGCCCCGGGCGACTATGGCTACACCTTC. Its protein is CASSPAPGDYGYTF.

This clone is a singleton in its sample. This sequence joins TRBV5-5 and TRBJ1-2, with 7 bases that match TRBD1. Germline V gene data show CDR1 as SGHKS and CDR2 as YYEKEE (reference sequence). V gave up 2 bases and J gave up 8 bases; unmatched junction bases: 12. The CDR3 runs 15 residues. The CDR3 sequence: CASSFVGGGNRGYTF. CDR3 nucleotide sequence: TGTGCCAGCAGCTTTGTGGGAGGGGGCAACCGGGGCTACACCTTC.

V is TRBV21-1 and J is TRBJ1-2. TRBV21-1 is a pseudogene segment. The CDR3 length is 12 residues. This CDR3 reads CASSKARNGYTF. The CDR3 nucleotides are TGTGCCAGCAGCAAAGCTCGAAATGGCTACACCTTC.

The gene calls are TRBV28 and TRBJ1-5; the D is unclear. With 4 bases removed from V and 0 bases from J, the gap between germline ends came to 13 bases. The CDR3 covers 16 residues. The germline CDR1 and CDR2 sequences are MDHEN and SYDVKM. DNA for the CDR3: TGTGCCAGCAGTTCCCCCGGCAGGACTAGCAATCAGCCCCAGCATTTT. It codes for CASSSPGRTSNQPQHF.